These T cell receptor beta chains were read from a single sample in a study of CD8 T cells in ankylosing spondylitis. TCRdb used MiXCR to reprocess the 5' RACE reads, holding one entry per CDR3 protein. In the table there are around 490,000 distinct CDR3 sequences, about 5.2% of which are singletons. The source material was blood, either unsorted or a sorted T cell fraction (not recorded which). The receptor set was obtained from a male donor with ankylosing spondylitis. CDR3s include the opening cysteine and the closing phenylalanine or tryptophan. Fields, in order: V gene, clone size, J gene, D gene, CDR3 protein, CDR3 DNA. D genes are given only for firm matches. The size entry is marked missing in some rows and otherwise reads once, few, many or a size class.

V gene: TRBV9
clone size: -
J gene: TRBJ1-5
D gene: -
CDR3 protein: CASSIGGSNQPQHF
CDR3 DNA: TGTGCCAGCAGCATAGGCGGTAGCAATCAGCCCCAGCATTTT

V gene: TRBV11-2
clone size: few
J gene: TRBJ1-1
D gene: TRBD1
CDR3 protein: CASSSLQGAVPEAFF
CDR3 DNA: TGTGCCAGCAGCTCGTTACAGGGGGCTGTCCCTGAAGCTTTCTTT

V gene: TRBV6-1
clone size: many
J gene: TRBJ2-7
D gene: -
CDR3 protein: CASTGLTVPYEQYF
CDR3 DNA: TGTGCCAGCACCGGACTGACGGTTCCCTACGAGCAGTACTTC

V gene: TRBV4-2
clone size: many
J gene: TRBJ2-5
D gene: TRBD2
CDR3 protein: CASSLQATGGQETQYF
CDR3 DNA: TGTGCCAGCAGCCTCCAGGCCACGGGGGGCCAAGAGACCCAGTACTTC

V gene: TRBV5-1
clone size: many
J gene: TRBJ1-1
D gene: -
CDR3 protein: CASSPPLGGMNTEAFF
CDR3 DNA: TGCGCCAGCAGCCCGCCTTTGGGGGGGATGAACACTGAAGCTTTCTTT

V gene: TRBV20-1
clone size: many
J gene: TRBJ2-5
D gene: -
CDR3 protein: CSAEGRSWQETQYF
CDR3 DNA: TGCAGTGCTGAGGGGCGCTCTTGGCAAGAGACCCAGTACTTC

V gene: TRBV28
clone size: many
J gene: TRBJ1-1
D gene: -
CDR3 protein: CASSSPDRFEAFF
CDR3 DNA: TGTGCCAGCAGTTCCCCGGATCGGTTTGAAGCTTTCTTT

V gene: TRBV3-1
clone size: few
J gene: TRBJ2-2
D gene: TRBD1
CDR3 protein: CASSPRQGPYTGELFF
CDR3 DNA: TGTGCCAGCAGCCCCCGACAGGGGCCATACACCGGGGAGCTGTTTTTT

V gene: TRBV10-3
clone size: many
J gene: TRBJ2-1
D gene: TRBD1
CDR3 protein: CAINRGDNEQFF
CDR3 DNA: TGTGCCATCAACAGGGGAGACAATGAGCAGTTCTTC

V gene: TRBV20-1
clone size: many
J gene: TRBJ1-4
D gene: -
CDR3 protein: CSARDLRDGTNEKLFF
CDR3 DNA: TGCAGTGCTAGAGATCTCCGGGACGGAACTAATGAAAAACTGTTTTTT

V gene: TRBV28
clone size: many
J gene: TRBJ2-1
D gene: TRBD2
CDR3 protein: CASSLGLAGGIGYNEQFF
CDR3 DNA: TGTGCCAGCAGTTTAGGGCTAGCGGGAGGAATAGGGTACAATGAGCAGTTCTTC

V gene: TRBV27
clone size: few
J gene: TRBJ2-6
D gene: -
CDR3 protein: CASRRQFSGANVLTF
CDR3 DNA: TGTGCCAGCAGGAGGCAGTTCTCTGGGGCCAACGTCCTGACTTTC

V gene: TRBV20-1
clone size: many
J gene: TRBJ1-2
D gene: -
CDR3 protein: CSAREGSRPTSDGYTF
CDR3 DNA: TGCAGTGCTAGAGAAGGCAGCCGTCCCACCTCGGATGGCTACACCTTC

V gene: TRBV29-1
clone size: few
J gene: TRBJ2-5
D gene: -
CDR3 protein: CSVVRTDQETQYF
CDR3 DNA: TGCAGCGTTGTAAGAACGGATCAAGAGACCCAGTACTTC

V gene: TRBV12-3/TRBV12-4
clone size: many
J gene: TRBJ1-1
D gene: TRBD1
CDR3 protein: CASNSWDRGATEAFF
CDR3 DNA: TGTGCCAGTAACTCGTGGGACAGGGGGGCCACTGAAGCTTTCTTT

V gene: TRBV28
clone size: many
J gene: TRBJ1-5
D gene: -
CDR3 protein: CASATTSQPQHF
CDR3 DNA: TGTGCCAGCGCCACAACAAGTCAGCCCCAGCATTTT

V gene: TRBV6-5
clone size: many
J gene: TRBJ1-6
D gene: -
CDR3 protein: CASSYSVNSPLHF
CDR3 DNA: TGTGCCAGCAGTTACTCAGTCAATTCACCCCTCCACTTT

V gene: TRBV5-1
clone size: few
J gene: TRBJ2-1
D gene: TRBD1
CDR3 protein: CASSSGQGAAVEQFF
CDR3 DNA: TGCGCCAGCAGCTCCGGACAGGGGGCAGCAGTTGAGCAGTTCTTC

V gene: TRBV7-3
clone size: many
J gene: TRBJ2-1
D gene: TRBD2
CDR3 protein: CASSLRLARYNEQFF
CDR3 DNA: TGTGCCAGCAGCCTAAGACTAGCGCGTTACAATGAGCAGTTCTTC

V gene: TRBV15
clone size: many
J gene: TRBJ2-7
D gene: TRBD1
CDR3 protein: CATSRDLGTGVRPF
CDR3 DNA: TGTGCCACCAGCAGAGATCTGGGGACAGGGGTACGACCTTTC

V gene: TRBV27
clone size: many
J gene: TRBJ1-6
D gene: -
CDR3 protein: CASSLRGDNSPLHF
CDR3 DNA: TGTGCCAGCAGTTTGCGGGGCGATAATTCACCCCTCCACTTT

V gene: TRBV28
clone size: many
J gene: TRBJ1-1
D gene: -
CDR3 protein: CASSSHRGVVIHSGSWNTEAFF
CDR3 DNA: TGTGCCAGCAGTTCCCACAGAGGGGTAGTCATCCACTCCGGCTCATGGAACACTGAAGCTTTCTTT

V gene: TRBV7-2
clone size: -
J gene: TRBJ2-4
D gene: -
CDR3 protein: CASSLGTGIQYF
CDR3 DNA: TGTGCCAGCAGCTTAGGGACGGGCATTCAGTACTTC

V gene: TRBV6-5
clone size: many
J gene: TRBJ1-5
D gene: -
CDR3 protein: CASSYGGVGNQPQHF
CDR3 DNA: TGTGCCAGCAGTTATGGGGGCGTGGGCAATCAGCCCCAGCATTTT

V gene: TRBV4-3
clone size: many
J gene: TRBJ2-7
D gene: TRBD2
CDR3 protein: CASSPASGSTEQYF
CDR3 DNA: TGCGCCAGCAGCCCGGCTAGCGGGAGCACCGAGCAGTACTTC

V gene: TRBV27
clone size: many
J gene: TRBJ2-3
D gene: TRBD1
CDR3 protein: CASSFVGQTQYF
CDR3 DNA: TGTGCCAGCAGTTTTGTGGGACAGACGCAGTATTTT

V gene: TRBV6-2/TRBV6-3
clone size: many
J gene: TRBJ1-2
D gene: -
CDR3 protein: CASRRTATNYGYTF
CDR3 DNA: TGTGCCAGCAGACGGACAGCTACCAACTATGGCTACACCTTC

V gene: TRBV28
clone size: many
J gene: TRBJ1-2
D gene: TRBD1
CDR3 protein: CASSSPGQGHGYTF
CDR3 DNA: TGTGCCAGCAGTTCACCGGGACAGGGTCACGGCTACACCTTC

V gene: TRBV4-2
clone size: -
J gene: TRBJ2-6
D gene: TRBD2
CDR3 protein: CASSQEVSRLAGDAGANVLTF
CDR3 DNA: TGTGCCAGCAGCCAAGAAGTCTCACGACTAGCGGGAGATGCTGGGGCCAACGTCCTGACTTTC

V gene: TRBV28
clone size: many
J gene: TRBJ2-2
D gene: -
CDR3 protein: CASSLQPLTGELFF
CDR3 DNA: TGTGCCAGCAGTTTACAGCCGCTCACCGGGGAGCTGTTTTTT

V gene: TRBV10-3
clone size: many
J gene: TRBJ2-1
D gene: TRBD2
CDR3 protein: CAISSTSGRAHEQFF
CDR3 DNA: TGTGCCATCAGTTCGACTAGCGGGAGGGCTCATGAGCAGTTCTTC

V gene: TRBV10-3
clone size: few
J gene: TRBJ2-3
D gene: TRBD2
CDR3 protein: CAISEDPSGGTDTQYF
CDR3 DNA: TGTGCCATCAGTGAGGACCCTAGCGGGGGCACAGATACGCAGTATTTT

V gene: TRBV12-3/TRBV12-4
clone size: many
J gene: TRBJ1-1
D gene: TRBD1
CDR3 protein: CASGTGGHNTEAFF
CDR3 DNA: TGTGCCAGCGGGACAGGGGGTCATAACACTGAAGCTTTCTTT

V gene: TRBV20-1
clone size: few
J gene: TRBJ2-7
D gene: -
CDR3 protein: CSATNRAEQYF
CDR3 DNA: TGCAGTGCCACGAACAGGGCCGAGCAGTACTTC

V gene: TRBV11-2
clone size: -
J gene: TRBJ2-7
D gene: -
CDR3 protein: CASSLRPGNYEQYF
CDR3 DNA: TGTGCCAGCAGCCTAAGGCCAGGGAACTACGAGCAGTACTTC

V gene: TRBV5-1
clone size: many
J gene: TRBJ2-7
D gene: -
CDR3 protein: CASQPGDLRSYEQYF
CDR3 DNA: TGCGCCAGCCAGCCCGGAGACCTGCGCTCCTACGAGCAGTACTTC

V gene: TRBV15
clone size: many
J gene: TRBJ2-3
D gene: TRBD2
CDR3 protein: CATSRDPAGGDTDTQYF
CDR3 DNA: TGTGCCACCAGCAGAGATCCCGCGGGAGGAGACACAGATACGCAGTATTTT

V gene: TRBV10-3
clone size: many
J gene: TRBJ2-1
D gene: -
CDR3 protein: CAISEPGDIRESEQFF
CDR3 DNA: TGTGCCATCAGTGAGCCGGGGGACATTCGGGAGAGTGAGCAGTTCTTC

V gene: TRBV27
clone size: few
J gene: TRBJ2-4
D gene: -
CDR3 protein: CASSFRGSAKNIQYF
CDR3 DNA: TGTGCCAGCAGTTTCAGGGGATCGGCCAAAAACATTCAGTACTTC

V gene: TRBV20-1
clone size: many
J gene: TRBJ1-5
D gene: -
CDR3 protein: CSARKGQDFRRDQPQHF
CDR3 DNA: TGCAGTGCTAGAAAAGGTCAGGACTTCCGGAGGGATCAGCCCCAGCATTTT